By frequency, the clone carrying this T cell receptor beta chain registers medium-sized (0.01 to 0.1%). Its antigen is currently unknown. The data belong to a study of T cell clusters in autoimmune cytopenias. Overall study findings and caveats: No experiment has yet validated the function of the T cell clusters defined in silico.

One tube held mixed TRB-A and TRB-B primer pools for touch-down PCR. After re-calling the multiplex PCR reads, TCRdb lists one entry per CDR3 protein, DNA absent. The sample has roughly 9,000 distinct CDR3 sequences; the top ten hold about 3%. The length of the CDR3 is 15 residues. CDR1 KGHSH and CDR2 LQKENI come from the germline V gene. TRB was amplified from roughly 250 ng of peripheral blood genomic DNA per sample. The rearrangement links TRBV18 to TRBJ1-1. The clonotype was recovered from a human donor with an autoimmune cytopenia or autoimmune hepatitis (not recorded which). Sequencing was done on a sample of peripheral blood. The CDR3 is CASSPPSETGVEAFF.